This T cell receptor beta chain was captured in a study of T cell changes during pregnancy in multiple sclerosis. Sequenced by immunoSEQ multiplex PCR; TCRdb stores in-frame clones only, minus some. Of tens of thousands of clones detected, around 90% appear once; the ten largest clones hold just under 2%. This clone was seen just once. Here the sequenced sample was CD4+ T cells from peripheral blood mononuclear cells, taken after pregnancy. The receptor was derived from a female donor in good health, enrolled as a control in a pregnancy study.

CDR3 nucleotides: TGCGCCAGCAGCTTGCAGGGGGCCGGGGAGCTGTTTTTT. Protein product: CASSLQGAGELFF. The rearrangement uses TRBV5-1 and TRBJ2-2, with 7 positions matching TRBD1. CDR3 length equals 13 residues. V lost 1 base, J lost 6 bases, and 0 bases stayed unmatched. Germline V CDR1 and CDR2: SGHRS, YFSETQ. The whole variable domain, remainder taken from reference TRBV5-1 and TRBJ2-2, is KAGVTQTPRYLIKTRGQQVTLSCSPISGHRSVSWYQQTPGQGLQFLFEYFSETQRNKGNFPGRFSGRQFSNSRSEMNVSTLELGDSALYLCASSLQGAGELFFGEGSRLTVL.